The clone carrying this TCR beta chain was counted a few times. Its antigen is currently unknown. Documented treatment: roughly ten-day PBMC culture with coronavirus spike peptide pools or control peptides (ViraFEST assay). Sequencing of cultured CD4+ T cell DNA used the Oncomine TCR Beta short-read assay. TCRdb recomputed calls from the PCR reads with MiXCR, one row per CDR3 protein. The data contain over 14,000 distinct CDR3 sequences, about 47% of them seen just once; the ten biggest clones take up approximately 8%. The sample belongs to a study of vaccination and CD4 T cells after COVID-19. Study details: Timing of post-vaccine sample collection was a median roughly 66 days after dose two, with a range of 14 to 241. The stimulating agents, overlapping spike peptides, came from SARS-CoV-2, HCoV-NL63, HCoV-OC43 and HCoV-229E. Study results and caveats: Clonotypes reactive to SARS-CoV-2 had a median that went up from 21 to 38, but not significantly.

V shed 6 bases and J 6 bases; nucleotides not matched to a gene: 12. This CDR3 contains 15 residues. The germline gives CDR1 SNHLY, CDR2 FYNNEI. This clonotype was sampled from a human donor who had recovered from COVID-19. Sample: CD4+ T cells from blood, cultured in vitro. V usage is TRBV2 and J usage is TRBJ2-3, with 7 positions matching TRBD2. CDR3 sequence reads: CASSRSREGGDTQYF. The CDR3 nucleotides are TGTGCCAGCAGCCGGAGTAGGGAGGGTGGGGATACGCAGTATTTT.